This entry concerns a single T cell receptor (beta chain). The data derive from a study of monozygotic twins with inflammatory bowel disease. The CDR3 runs to 15 residues. Eight separate reactions per sample served to make cDNA. TCRdb re-analyzed the 5' RACE reads; it lists each CDR3 protein once, without DNA. The sample's table shows around 97,000 distinct CDR3 sequences. The receptor comes from a human donor with ulcerative colitis or Crohn's disease, or a healthy co-twin of an affected twin (not recorded which). The V gene is TRBV12-3 or TRBV12-4, the J gene TRBJ1-1; TCRdb reports TRBD1, a call that lacks DNA to check it against. The sequenced sample was blood. CDR3 sequence reads: CASTLATRPNTEAFF.